A selection of T cell receptor beta chains follows, all from one sample in a study of cytomegalovirus exposure and HLA in healthy donors. Sequencing used immunoSEQ multiplex PCR; TCRdb keeps in-frame clones, though not all of them. Of hundreds of thousands of clones in the sample, around 78% were seen once. The sequenced sample consisted of PBMCs. These receptor sequences come from a boy younger than 18 in good health and CMV-seronegative. Each CDR3 is given with its conserved first and last residue. A D gene is named only where the DNA matches it firmly. Clone size, where shown, is once, few, many, or a class for clones that have expanded.

>TRBD1|.|TRBJ2-3|TRBV9
CASSVDQGDRDTSTDTQYF
TGTGCCAGCAGCGTAGATCAGGGAGACAGGGACACTAGCACAGATACGCAGTATTTT
>.|.|TRBJ2-3|TRBV10-3
CAISLSTDTQYF
TGTGCCATCAGTTTATCCACAGATACGCAGTATTTT
>TRBD1|.|TRBJ1-2|TRBV11-1
CASSYRGNGYTF
TGTGCCAGCAGCTACAGGGGGAATGGCTACACCTTC
>TRBD1|.|TRBJ2-7|TRBV6-1
CASSFGGTGGYEQYF
TGTGCCAGCAGTTTCGGGGGAACAGGGGGCTACGAGCAGTACTTC
>TRBD2|few|TRBJ2-7|TRBV6-1
CASSVSGGALYEQYF
TGTGCCAGCAGTGTAAGCGGGGGGGCTCTCTACGAGCAGTACTTC
>.|.|TRBJ1-2|TRBV6-1
CASTKIQGLRYGYTF
TGTGCCAGCACCAAAATCCAGGGGCTTCGCTATGGCTACACCTTC
>TRBD1|few|TRBJ2-2|TRBV4-1
CASSQTPGQGSGTGELFF
TGCGCCAGCAGCCAAACCCCGGGACAGGGGTCAGGCACCGGGGAGCTGTTTTTT
>.|once|TRBJ2-1|TRBV4-2
CASSPSRLTYNEQFF
TGTGCCAGCAGCCCCTCCCGACTGACCTACAATGAGCAGTTCTTC
>.|.|TRBJ2-6|TRBV27
CASSSRVSGANVLTF
TGTGCCAGCAGTTCGCGGGTCTCTGGGGCCAACGTCCTGACTTTC
>TRBD2|.|TRBJ2-7|TRBV4-2
CASSQDPPSGLAGGLVYEQYF
TGTGCCAGCAGCCAAGATCCACCAAGTGGGCTAGCGGGGGGGTTGGTCTACGAGCAGTACTTC
>.|few|TRBJ1-2|TRBV6-5
CASSYSNRDYTF
TGTGCCAGCAGTTACTCGAACAGGGATTACACCTTC
>.|.|TRBJ1-5|TRBV5-1
CASSFGDNSNQPQHF
TGCGCCAGCAGCTTCGGCGACAATAGCAATCAGCCCCAGCATTTT
>.|.|TRBJ1-2|TRBV27
CASSSTTGGGYTF
TGTGCCAGCAGTTCTACGACAGGCGGTGGCTACACCTTC
>.|.|TRBJ1-1|TRBV5-4
CASSSSTGMTEAFF
.
>.|.|TRBJ2-3|TRBV6-5
CASSRGPNTDTQYF
TGTGCCAGCAGCCGCGGGCCGAACACAGATACGCAGTATTTT